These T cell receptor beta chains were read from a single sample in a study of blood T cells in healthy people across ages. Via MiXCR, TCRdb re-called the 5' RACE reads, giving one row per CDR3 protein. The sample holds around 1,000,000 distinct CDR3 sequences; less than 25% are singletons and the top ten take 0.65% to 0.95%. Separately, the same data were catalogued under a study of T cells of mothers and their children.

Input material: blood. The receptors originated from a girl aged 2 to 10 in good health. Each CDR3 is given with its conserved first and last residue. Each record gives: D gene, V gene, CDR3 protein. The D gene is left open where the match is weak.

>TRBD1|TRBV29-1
CSGSGQGTYNEQFF
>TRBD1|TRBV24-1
CATSDPGQGPETQYF
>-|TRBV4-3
CASSQDRGTKAEAFF
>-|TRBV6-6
CASSPLLGQTWDGYTF
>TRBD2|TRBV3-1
CASSPREGESTQHF
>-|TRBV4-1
CASALEARRDSVDEQYF
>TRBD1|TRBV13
CASSLPDRGNYEQYF
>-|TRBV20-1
CSAGSPRSYEQYF
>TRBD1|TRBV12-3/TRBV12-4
CASRRQGHGTQYF
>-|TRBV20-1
CSARVDRYEQYF
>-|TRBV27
CASSFVLGNEQFF
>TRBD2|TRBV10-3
CAISESVLAGGETQYF
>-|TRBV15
CATSFQERGQETQYF
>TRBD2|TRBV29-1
CSVGVAGYNEQFF
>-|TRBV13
CASSDYNSPLHF
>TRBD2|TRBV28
CASSFSRTSGIHTDTQYF
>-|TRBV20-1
CSAREEGRMNTEAFF
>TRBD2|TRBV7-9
CASSSGSGRGADTQYF
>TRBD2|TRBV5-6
CASSPKRLAGRTDTQYF
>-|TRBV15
CATSRGRWSEQFF